The entry below gives a single T cell receptor (beta chain) sequence along with its context. The V and J ends lost 6 bases and 6 bases, in that order; junction bases with no gene match: 5. The CDR3 totals 13 residues. Germline V lookup: CDR1 MGHDK, CDR2 SYGVNS. This sample is part of a study of cytomegalovirus exposure and HLA in healthy donors. Study information: An early release of data contained 75 million to 100 million unique TCRs, which came from HLA-typed donors.

The PCR employed 60 Vbeta primers together with 13 Jbeta primers. The table came from immunoSEQ multiplex PCR; TCRdb's copy has only in-frame clones and leaves some out. The data contain about 83,000 clones, around 81% of them singletons. The clonotype was recovered from a man younger than 30 in good health and CMV-seropositive. The sample consisted of PBMCs. The rearrangement links TRBV25-1 to TRBJ2-7; 10 bases match TRBD1. The CDR3 here is CASRGQGRPEQYF. The CDR3 nucleotides read TGTGCCAGCAGGGGACAGGGGCGCCCCGAGCAGTACTTC.